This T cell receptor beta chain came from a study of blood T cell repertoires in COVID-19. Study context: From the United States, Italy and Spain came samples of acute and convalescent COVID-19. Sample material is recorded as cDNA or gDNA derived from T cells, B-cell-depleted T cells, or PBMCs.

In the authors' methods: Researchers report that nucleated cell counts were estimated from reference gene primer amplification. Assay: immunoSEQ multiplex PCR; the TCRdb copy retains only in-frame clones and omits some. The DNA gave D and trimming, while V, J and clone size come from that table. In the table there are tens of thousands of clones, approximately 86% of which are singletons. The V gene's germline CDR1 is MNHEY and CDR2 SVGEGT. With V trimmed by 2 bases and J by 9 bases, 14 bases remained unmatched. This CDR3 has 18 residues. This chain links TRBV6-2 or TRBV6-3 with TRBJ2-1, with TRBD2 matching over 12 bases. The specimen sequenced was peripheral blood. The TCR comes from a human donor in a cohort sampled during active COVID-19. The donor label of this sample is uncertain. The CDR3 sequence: CASSYLLAGGGDVGEQFF. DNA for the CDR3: TGTGCCAGCAGTTACCTTCTAGCGGGAGGGGGGGACGTGGGTGAGCAGTTCTTC.